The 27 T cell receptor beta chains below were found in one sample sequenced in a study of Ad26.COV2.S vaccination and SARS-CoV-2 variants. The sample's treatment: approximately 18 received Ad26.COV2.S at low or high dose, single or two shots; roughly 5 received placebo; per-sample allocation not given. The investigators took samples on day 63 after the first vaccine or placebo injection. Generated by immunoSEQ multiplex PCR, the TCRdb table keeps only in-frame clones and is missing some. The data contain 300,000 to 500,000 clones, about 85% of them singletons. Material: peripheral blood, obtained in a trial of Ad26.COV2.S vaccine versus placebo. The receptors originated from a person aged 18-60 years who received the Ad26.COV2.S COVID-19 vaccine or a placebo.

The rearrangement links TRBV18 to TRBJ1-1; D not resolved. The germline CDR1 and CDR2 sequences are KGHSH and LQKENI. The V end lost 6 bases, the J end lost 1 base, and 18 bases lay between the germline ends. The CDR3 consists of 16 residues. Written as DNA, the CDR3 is TGTGCCAGCTCCGACTCAGGCGATCTCCCGAACACTGAAGCTTTCTTT. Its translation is CASSDSGDLPNTEAFF.

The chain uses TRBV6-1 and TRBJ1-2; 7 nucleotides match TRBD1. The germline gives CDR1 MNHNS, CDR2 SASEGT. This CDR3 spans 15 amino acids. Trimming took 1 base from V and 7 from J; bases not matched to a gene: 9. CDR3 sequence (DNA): TGTGCCAGCAGTGAAGGGGTCGCTGGGACAGTTGGCTACACCTTC. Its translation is CASSEGVAGTVGYTF.

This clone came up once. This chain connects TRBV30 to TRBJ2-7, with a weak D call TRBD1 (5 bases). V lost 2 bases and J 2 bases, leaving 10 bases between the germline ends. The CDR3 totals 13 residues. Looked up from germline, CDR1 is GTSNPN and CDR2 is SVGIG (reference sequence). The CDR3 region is CAWSSRVTYEQYF. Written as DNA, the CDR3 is TGTGCCTGGAGTTCCAGGGTGACCTACGAGCAGTACTTC.

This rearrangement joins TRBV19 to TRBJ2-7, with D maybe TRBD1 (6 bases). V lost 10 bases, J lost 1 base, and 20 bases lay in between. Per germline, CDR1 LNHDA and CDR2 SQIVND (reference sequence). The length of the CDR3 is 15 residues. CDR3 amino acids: CATAWGYRDSYEQYF. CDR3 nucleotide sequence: TGTGCCACCGCATGGGGCTACAGGGATTCCTACGAGCAGTACTTC.

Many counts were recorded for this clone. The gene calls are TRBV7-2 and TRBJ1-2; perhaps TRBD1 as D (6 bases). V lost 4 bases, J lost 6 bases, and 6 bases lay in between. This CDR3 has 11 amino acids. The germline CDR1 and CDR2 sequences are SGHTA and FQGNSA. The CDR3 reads CASSWDNGYTF. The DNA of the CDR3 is TGTGCCAGCAGCTGGGACAATGGCTACACCTTC.

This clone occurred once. Written as DNA, the CDR3 is TGTGCCAGCTCAACCAGAGCAATAGCGGCGCGCGAGACCCAGTACTTC. Its translation is CASSTRAIAARETQYF. J is TRBJ2-5 and V is TRBV18; TRBD2 is a possible D gene (6 bases). Germline V gene lookup returns CDR1 KGHSH and CDR2 LQKENI. CDR3 length: 16 residues. Trimming stripped 5 bases from V and 5 bases from J, with 21 bases between.

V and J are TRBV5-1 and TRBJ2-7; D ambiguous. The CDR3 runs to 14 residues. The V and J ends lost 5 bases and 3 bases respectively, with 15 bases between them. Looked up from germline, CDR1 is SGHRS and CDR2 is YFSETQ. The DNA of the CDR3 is TGCGCCAGCAGGGGCCAAGGCCGGTTCTACGAGCAGTACTTC. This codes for CASRGQGRFYEQYF.

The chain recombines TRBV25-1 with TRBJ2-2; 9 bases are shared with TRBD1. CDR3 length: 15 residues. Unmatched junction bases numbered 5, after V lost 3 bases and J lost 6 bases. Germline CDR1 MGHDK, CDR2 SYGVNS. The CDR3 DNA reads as TGTGCCAGCAGTGAGAGGACAGGGGTCCCCGGGGAGCTGTTTTTT. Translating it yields CASSERTGVPGELFF.

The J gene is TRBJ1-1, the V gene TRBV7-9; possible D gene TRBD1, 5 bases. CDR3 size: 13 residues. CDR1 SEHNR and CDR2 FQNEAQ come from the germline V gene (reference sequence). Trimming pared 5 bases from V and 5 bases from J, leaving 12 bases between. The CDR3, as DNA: TGTGCCAGCAGCCAGATGGAGGGGACTGAAGCTTTCTTT. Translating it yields CASSQMEGTEAFF.

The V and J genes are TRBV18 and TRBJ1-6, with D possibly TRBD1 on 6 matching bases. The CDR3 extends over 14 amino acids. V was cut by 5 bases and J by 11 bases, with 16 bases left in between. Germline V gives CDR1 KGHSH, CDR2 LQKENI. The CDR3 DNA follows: TGTGCCAGCTCATCCACAGGGATCAAGACACCCCTCCACTTT. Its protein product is CASSSTGIKTPLHF.

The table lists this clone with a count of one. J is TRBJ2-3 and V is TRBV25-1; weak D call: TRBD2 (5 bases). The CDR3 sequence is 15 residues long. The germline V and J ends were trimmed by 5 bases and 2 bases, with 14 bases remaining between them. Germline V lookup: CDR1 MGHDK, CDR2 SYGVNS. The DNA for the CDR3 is TGTGCCAGCAGTAACACCGGGATACTCACAGATACGCAGTATTTT. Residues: CASSNTGILTDTQYF.

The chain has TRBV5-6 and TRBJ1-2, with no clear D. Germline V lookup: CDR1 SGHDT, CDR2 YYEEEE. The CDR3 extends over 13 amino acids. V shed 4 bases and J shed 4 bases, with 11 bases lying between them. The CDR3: CASSIPVPYGYTF. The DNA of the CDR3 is TGTGCCAGCAGCATACCCGTCCCCTATGGCTACACCTTC.

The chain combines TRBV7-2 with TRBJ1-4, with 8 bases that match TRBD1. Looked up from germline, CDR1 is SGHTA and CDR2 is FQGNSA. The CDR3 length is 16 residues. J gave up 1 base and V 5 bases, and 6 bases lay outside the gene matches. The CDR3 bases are TGTGCCAGCAGCATACGCAGGGGGCAAACTAATGAAAAACTGTTTTTT. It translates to CASSIRRGQTNEKLFF.

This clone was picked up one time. The CDR3 spells CASSIPDIYGYTF. The CDR3 region has the DNA TGTGCCAGTAGTATCCCCGACATCTATGGCTACACCTTC. The rearrangement joins TRBV19 to TRBJ1-2; the D is unclear. Deletions cut 3 bases from V and 4 bases from J, with 9 bases between. Germline lookup yields CDR1 LNHDA and CDR2 SQIVND (reference sequence). This CDR3 comprises 13 residues.

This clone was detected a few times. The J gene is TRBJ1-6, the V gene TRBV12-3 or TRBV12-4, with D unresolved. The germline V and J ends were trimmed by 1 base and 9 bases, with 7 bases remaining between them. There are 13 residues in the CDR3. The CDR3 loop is CASSLDWGSPLHF. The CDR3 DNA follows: TGTGCCAGCAGTTTAGACTGGGGTTCACCCCTCCACTTT.

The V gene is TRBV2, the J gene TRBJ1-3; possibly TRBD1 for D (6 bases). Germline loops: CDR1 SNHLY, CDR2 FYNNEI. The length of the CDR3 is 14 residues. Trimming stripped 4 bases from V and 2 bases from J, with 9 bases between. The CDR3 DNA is TGTGCCAGCAGTGCGGGGGGCGCTGGAAACACCATATATTTT. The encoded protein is CASSAGGAGNTIYF. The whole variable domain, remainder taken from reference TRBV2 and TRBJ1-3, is EPEVTQTPSHQVTQMGQEVILRCVPISNHLYFYWYRQILGQKVEFLVSFYNNEISEKSEIFDDQFSVERPDGSNFTLKIRSTKLEDSAMYFCASSAGGAGNTIYFGEGSWLTVV.

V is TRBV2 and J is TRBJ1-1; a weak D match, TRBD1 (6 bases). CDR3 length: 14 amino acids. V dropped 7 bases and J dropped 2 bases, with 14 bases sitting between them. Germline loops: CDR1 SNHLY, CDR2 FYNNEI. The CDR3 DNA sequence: TGTGCCAGCACAATGGGGGCAATAAACACTGAAGCTTTCTTT. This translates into CASTMGAINTEAFF.

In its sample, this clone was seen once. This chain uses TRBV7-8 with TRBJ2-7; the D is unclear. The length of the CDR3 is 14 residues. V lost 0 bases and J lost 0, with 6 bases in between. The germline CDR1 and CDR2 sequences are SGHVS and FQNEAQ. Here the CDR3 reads CASSLAQISYEQYF. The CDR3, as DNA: TGTGCCAGCAGCTTAGCACAGATCTCCTACGAGCAGTACTTC.

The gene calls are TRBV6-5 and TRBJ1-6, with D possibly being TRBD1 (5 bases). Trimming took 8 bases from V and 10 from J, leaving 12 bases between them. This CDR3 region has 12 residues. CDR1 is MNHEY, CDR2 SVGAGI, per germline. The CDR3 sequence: CASGREASPLHF. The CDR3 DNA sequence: TGTGCCAGCGGCAGGGAGGCCTCACCCCTCCACTTT.

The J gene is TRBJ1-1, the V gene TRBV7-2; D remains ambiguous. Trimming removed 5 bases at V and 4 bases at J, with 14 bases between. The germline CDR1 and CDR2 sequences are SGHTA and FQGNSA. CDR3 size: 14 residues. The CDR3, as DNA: TGTGCCAGCAGCCTAAGTATAGAGGCCACTGAAGCTTTCTTT. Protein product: CASSLSIEATEAFF.

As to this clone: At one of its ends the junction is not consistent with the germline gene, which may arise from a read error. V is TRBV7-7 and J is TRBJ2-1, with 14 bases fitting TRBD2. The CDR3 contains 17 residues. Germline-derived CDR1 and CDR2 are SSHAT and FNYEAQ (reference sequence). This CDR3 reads CASSLGTSGGPYNEQFF. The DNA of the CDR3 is TGTGCTAGCAGCTTGGGGACTAGCGGGGGTCCATACAATGAGCAGTTCTTC.

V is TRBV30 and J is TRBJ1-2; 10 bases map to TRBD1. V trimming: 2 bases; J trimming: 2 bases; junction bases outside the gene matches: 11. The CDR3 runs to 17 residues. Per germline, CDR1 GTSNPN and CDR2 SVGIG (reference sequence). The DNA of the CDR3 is TGTGCCTGGAGTCCCACATGGCCGGGACAGGGGAACTATGGCTACACCTTC. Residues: CAWSPTWPGQGNYGYTF.

This CDR3 is CASSGAGRVTNEKLFF. In DNA form, the CDR3 reads TGTGCCAGCTCAGGGGCCGGGCGAGTAACTAATGAAAAACTGTTTTTT. The J gene is TRBJ1-4, the V gene TRBV18, with D possibly matching TRBD1 (5 bases). CDR1 is KGHSH, CDR2 LQKENI, per germline. V dropped 5 bases and J dropped 1 base, with 14 bases sitting between them. The CDR3 is made up of 16 amino acids.

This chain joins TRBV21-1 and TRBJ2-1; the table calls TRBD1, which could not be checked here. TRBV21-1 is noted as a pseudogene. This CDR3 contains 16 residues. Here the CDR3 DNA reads TGTGCCAGCAGCAAAGTACAGACCTGCTCCTACAATGAGCAGTTCTTC. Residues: CASSKVQTCSYNEQFF.

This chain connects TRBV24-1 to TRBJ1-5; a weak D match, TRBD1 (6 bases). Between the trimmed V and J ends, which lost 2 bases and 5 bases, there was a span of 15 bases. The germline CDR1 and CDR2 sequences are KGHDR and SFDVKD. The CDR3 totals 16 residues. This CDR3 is CATSDSGGGGHQPQHF. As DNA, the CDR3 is TGTGCCACCAGTGATTCCGGAGGTGGGGGGCATCAGCCCCAGCATTTT.

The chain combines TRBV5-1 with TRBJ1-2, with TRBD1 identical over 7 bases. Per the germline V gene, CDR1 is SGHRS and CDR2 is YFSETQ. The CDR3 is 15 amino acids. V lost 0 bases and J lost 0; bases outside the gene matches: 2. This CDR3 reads CASSLAQGANYGYTF. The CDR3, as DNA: TGCGCCAGCAGCTTGGCGCAGGGGGCTAACTATGGCTACACCTTC.

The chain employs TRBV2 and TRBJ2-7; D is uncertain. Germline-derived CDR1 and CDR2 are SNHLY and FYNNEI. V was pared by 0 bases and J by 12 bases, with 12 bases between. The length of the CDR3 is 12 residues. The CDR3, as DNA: TGTGCCAGCAGTGAAGCGAAAGGCCCCTGGTACTTC. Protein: CASSEAKGPWYF. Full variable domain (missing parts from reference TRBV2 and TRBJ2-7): EPEVTQTPSHQVTQMGQEVILRCVPISNHLYFYWYRQILGQKVEFLVSFYNNEISEKSEIFDDQFSVERPDGSNFTLKIRSTKLEDSAMYFCASSEAKGPWYFGPGTRLTVT.